Listed below are T cell receptor beta chains from one sample, sequenced in a study of T-cell memory formation after mild COVID-19. TCRdb used MiXCR to reprocess the 5' RACE reads, holding one entry per CDR3 protein. The sample yields around 250,000 distinct CDR3 sequences, 15% to 20% seen once. Sequencing was performed on PBMCs or a T cell subset sorted from them (not recorded which). These receptors originate from a man between 18 and 29 years old who had mild COVID-19 (a few samples of this study predate the infection). Cell type and time point are not known. CDR3s include the opening cysteine and the closing phenylalanine or tryptophan. D genes are given only for firm matches. Clone sizes are given selectively: once, few, many, or a class where the clone is expanded.

>NA|NA|TRBV10-3|TRBJ2-7
TGTGCCATCAGGGACAGCGGTGGCTCCTACGAGCAGTACTTC
CAIRDSGGSYEQYF
>few|TRBD1|TRBV28|TRBJ1-2
TGTGCCAGCAATCAGGGGACAGGCGGGGTATATGGCTACACCTTC
CASNQGTGGVYGYTF
>NA|TRBD2|TRBV4-1|TRBJ2-1
TGCGCCAGCAGCCAACCGGGGGGGCTGCATGAGCAGTTCTTC
CASSQPGGLHEQFF
>many|NA|TRBV18|TRBJ2-3
TGTGCCAGCTCACCCTCCGGAGATACGCAGTATTTT
CASSPSGDTQYF
>NA|TRBD1|TRBV18|TRBJ2-7
TGTGCCAGCTCACCAGAGCTGGGACAGGGAGCCTTTCCCCAACTCTACGAGCAGTACTTC
CASSPELGQGAFPQLYEQYF
>NA|NA|TRBV6-5|TRBJ2-5
TGTGCCAGCAGCCACGGACAGATCCAAGAGACCCAGTACTTC
CASSHGQIQETQYF
>NA|TRBD2|TRBV27|TRBJ2-3
TGTGCCAGCAGTCCCCCCGGACTAGTTGGTACGCAGTATTTT
CASSPPGLVGTQYF
>few|TRBD1|TRBV28|TRBJ2-2
TGTGCCAGCAGTTTTCTGACGACAGGGGGGGAGCTGTTTTTT
CASSFLTTGGELFF
>NA|NA|TRBV10-2|TRBJ1-2
TGCGCCAGCAGTGACCACTATGGCTACACCTTC
CASSDHYGYTF
>few|TRBD2|TRBV20-1|TRBJ2-5
TGCAGCGCTAGACTAGCGGGGGCCCCACAAGAGACCCAGTACTTC
CSARLAGAPQETQYF
>many|NA|TRBV7-6|TRBJ2-3
TGTGCCAGCAGCTTATCTCTCCAGCGTACGCAGTATTTT
CASSLSLQRTQYF
>NA|TRBD1|TRBV9|TRBJ1-2
TGTGCCAGCAGGTCCGGGACAGGGTATGGCTACACCTTC
CASRSGTGYGYTF
>few|NA|TRBV20-1|TRBJ2-3
TGCAGTGCTTTACGGAGCACAGATACGCAGTATTTT
CSALRSTDTQYF
>many|TRBD1|TRBV6-6|TRBJ1-6
TGTGCCAGCAGTACAGGGGTACGATCACCCCTCCACTTT
CASSTGVRSPLHF
>many|NA|TRBV12-3/TRBV12-4|TRBJ2-5
TGTGCCAGCAGTTTTTCAGGGAAGGAGACCCAGTACTTC
CASSFSGKETQYF
>NA|TRBD1|TRBV7-9|TRBJ1-2
TGTGCCAGCAGCTTTTCCACAGGGGCGGCTGGCTACACCTTC
CASSFSTGAAGYTF
>NA|NA|TRBV7-8|TRBJ1-5
TGTGCCAGCAGCTTAATGCCGGGAATTTCGGGCAATCAGCCCCAGCATTTT
CASSLMPGISGNQPQHF
>few|TRBD2|TRBV5-1|TRBJ2-5
TGCGCCAGCAGCTCCGGACTAGCGACCCTCTTGGCCCAGTACTTC
CASSSGLATLLAQYF
>few|NA|TRBV21-1|TRBJ2-3
TGTGCCAGCAGCAAAGGACTAACTTGCCGGAGAACAGATACGCAGTATTTT
CASSKGLTCRRTDTQYF
>few|NA|TRBV14|TRBJ1-1
TGTGCCAGCAGCTCTCTAGGGACGGGGGGCACTGAAGCTTTCTTT
CASSSLGTGGTEAFF
>few|NA|TRBV12-3/TRBV12-4|TRBJ2-1
TGTGCCAGCAGTTATTGGATTTACAATGAGCAGTTCTTC
CASSYWIYNEQFF
>many|TRBD2|TRBV5-1|TRBJ2-5
TGCGCCAGCAGCCGCGGGGGGCTCCAAGAGACCCAGTACTTC
CASSRGGLQETQYF
>NA|TRBD1|TRBV6-1|TRBJ1-2
TGTGCCACTTCCCCCGGACAGGGGTATGGCTACACCTTC
CATSPGQGYGYTF
>NA|TRBD1|TRBV29-1|TRBJ1-4
TGCAGCTACGGACAGGGCAGAACTAATGAAAAACTGTTTTTT
CSYGQGRTNEKLFF
>medium-sized|NA|TRBV6-2/TRBV6-3|TRBJ1-6
TGTGCCAGCAGTTACTCGGGGGGGACTTCACCCCTCCACTTT
CASSYSGGTSPLHF
>few|NA|TRBV28|TRBJ1-5
TGTGCCAGCAGTTTCGCAGGGAATCAGCCCCAGCATTTT
CASSFAGNQPQHF
>NA|TRBD1|TRBV7-9|TRBJ2-5
TGTGCCAGCAGCTTGGGACAGGGGGGCCAAGAGACCCAGTACTTC
CASSLGQGGQETQYF
>NA|NA|TRBV7-2|TRBJ2-7
TGTGCCAGCAGCTTAAATGTTTTCGGGTTTTACGAGCAGTACTTC
CASSLNVFGFYEQYF
>NA|TRBD1|TRBV5-1|TRBJ2-3
TGCGCCAGCAGCGGGGGACAGGGGGCCGGAGATACGCAGTATTTT
CASSGGQGAGDTQYF
>few|NA|TRBV12-3/TRBV12-4|TRBJ1-1
TGTGCCAGCAGTTTAGCCGAGGGGGGAGGGACTGAAGCTTTCTTT
CASSLAEGGGTEAFF
>few|TRBD1|TRBV2|TRBJ1-2
TGTGCCAGCAGTGTAGGGCAGGGGGATGGCTACACCTTC
CASSVGQGDGYTF
>NA|NA|TRBV5-4|TRBJ2-3
TGTGCCAGCAGCTTGGTTGTCGGAGGCACAGATACGCAGTATTTT
CASSLVVGGTDTQYF
>NA|TRBD1|TRBV18|TRBJ1-2
TGTGCCAGCTCAAGCGAACAGGGGATAACGTCTGGCTACACCTTC
CASSSEQGITSGYTF
>NA|NA|TRBV4-1|TRBJ2-2
TGCGCCAGCAGCCAAGGGGGAAGGGGGGGTACCACCGGGGAGCTGTTTTTT
CASSQGGRGGTTGELFF
>NA|TRBD2|TRBV3-1|TRBJ2-5
TGTGCCAGCAGCCTTAGCGGGACACGAGAGACCCAGTACTTC
CASSLSGTRETQYF
>many|NA|TRBV4-2|TRBJ2-3
TGTGCCAGCAGCCAAGAGTCGGCAGATACGCAGTATTTT
CASSQESADTQYF
>NA|TRBD1|TRBV5-6|TRBJ2-5
TGTGCCAGCAGCGTTTGGACAGGGGGAGAGACCCAGTACTTC
CASSVWTGGETQYF
>NA|TRBD1|TRBV7-9|TRBJ2-3
TGTGCCAGCAGCTTAACGACAGGGGGCGGTGATACGCAGTATTTT
CASSLTTGGGDTQYF
>few|NA|TRBV20-1|TRBJ2-5
TGCAGTGCTAGTCCTGGGGAGACCCAGTACTTC
CSASPGETQYF
>few|NA|TRBV7-3|TRBJ2-3
TGTGCCAGCAGCTTATGGAGCGGTAGCACAGATACGCAGTATTTT
CASSLWSGSTDTQYF
>few|TRBD2|TRBV5-1|TRBJ2-3
TGCGCCAGCAGCAGAACTAGCGGGGGGAGCACAGATACGCAGTATTTT
CASSRTSGGSTDTQYF
>NA|TRBD1|TRBV27|TRBJ2-3
TGTGCCAGCACGTCCGAGACAGGGTTGGGGGATACGCAGTATTTT
CASTSETGLGDTQYF
>few|NA|TRBV6-5|TRBJ2-3
TGTGCCAGCAGTTACAGGAGCGGGTACACAGATACGCAGTATTTT
CASSYRSGYTDTQYF
>few|TRBD2|TRBV9|TRBJ2-5
TGTGCCAGCAGCGTAGCCGGGGGGGCCCAAGAGACCCAGTACTTC
CASSVAGGAQETQYF
>few|TRBD2|TRBV20-1|TRBJ2-2
TGCAGTGCTAGCTATGGGGGGGGCACCGGGGAGCTGTTTTTT
CSASYGGGTGELFF
>few|TRBD2|TRBV23-1|TRBJ2-1
TGCGCCAGCAGTCAACCGCTGGCGGGGGGTTCCTACAATGAGCAGTTCTTC
CASSQPLAGGSYNEQFF
>NA|NA|TRBV20-1|TRBJ1-1
TGCAGTGCTAGTAAACAGGGAATGATGAACACTGAAGCTTTCTTT
CSASKQGMMNTEAFF
>NA|NA|TRBV7-6|TRBJ2-7
TGTGCCAGCAGCTCAAACGGGGGTTCCTACGAGCAGTACTTC
CASSSNGGSYEQYF
>few|TRBD1|TRBV20-1|TRBJ2-2
TGCAGTGCTGGGCGTACAGGGGCCGGGGAGCTGTTTTTT
CSAGRTGAGELFF
>NA|NA|TRBV7-9|TRBJ2-7
TGTGCCAGCAGCTTAGGAGGAGGGACACCAAGGGCCTACGAGCAGTACTTC
CASSLGGGTPRAYEQYF
>NA|TRBD2|TRBV29-1|TRBJ2-5
TGCAGCGCCGCCTCGACTAGCTCGTGGGAGACCCAGTACTTC
CSAASTSSWETQYF
>few|TRBD1|TRBV7-8|TRBJ1-2
TGTGCCAGCAGCGCCTCAGGGGGCAGTGGCTACACCTTC
CASSASGGSGYTF
>NA|NA|TRBV29-1|TRBJ1-1
TGCAGCGCATGGCTGAACACTGAAGCTTTCTTT
CSAWLNTEAFF
>NA|NA|TRBV7-2|TRBJ2-5
TGTGCCAGCAGCTTATCCGCAGGGGCCGAGACCCAGTACTTC
CASSLSAGAETQYF
>many|TRBD1|TRBV7-9|TRBJ2-5
TGTGCCAGCAGCCCGGGACAGGGGAGAGAGACCCAGTACTTC
CASSPGQGRETQYF
>few|TRBD1|TRBV20-1|TRBJ1-2
TGCAGTGCTAGGACGGACAGGGGGTTGGATGGCTACACCTTC
CSARTDRGLDGYTF
>NA|NA|TRBV9|TRBJ2-3
TGTGCCAGCAGCAACTACCCCACAGATACGCAGTATTTT
CASSNYPTDTQYF
>few|TRBD1|TRBV7-2|TRBJ2-5
TGTGCCAGCAGCCATCCGGACAGGCCCGAGGCCCAGTACTTC
CASSHPDRPEAQYF